The rows below give T cell receptor beta chains drawn from one sample of a study of shared clonotypes between healthy human individuals. Data came from immunoSEQ multiplex PCR; TCRdb stores just in-frame clones and leaves some out. The data contain under 2,500,000 clones, 95% of them seen just once; the ten biggest clones take up approximately 0.13%. Sequenced sample: naive CD4+ T cells sorted from blood. The source of these receptors is a man aged 18-30 years in good health. The CDR3 runs from the conserved cysteine through the conserved F or W. The D gene is left open where the match is weak.

D gene: TRBD2; J gene: TRBJ2-2; V gene: TRBV29-1; CDR3 protein: CSVRAGGSGELFF; CDR3 DNA: TGCAGCGTTCGAGCGGGGGGTTCCGGGGAGCTGTTTTTT
D gene: -; J gene: TRBJ2-7; V gene: TRBV6-5; CDR3 protein: CASSPTRAYEQYF; CDR3 DNA: TGTGCCAGCAGCCCCACGAGGGCCTACGAGCAGTACTTC
D gene: TRBD1; J gene: TRBJ1-1; V gene: TRBV6-5; CDR3 protein: CASSRQGDAFF; CDR3 DNA: TGTGCCAGCAGTCGACAGGGGGACGCTTTCTTT
D gene: TRBD2; J gene: TRBJ2-7; V gene: TRBV15; CDR3 protein: CATSREAGSSYEQYF; CDR3 DNA: TGTGCCACCAGCAGAGAAGCGGGAAGCTCTTACGAGCAGTACTTC
D gene: -; J gene: TRBJ1-2; V gene: TRBV5-4; CDR3 protein: CASSSDMNGYTF; CDR3 DNA: TGTGCCAGCAGCTCCGACATGAATGGCTACACCTTC
D gene: TRBD2; J gene: TRBJ2-1; V gene: TRBV2; CDR3 protein: CASSGGLAAYNEQFF; CDR3 DNA: TGTGCCAGCAGTGGGGGACTAGCGGCGTACAATGAGCAGTTCTTC
D gene: -; J gene: TRBJ1-4; V gene: TRBV30; CDR3 protein: CAWSNIKVAGTSEKLFF; CDR3 DNA: TGTGCCTGGAGCAATATTAAGGTCGCCGGGACCTCCGAAAAACTGTTTTTT
D gene: TRBD1; J gene: TRBJ1-4; V gene: TRBV4-3; CDR3 protein: CASSQDDRANEKLFF; CDR3 DNA: TGCGCCAGCAGCCAAGACGACAGGGCTAATGAAAAACTGTTTTTT
D gene: TRBD1; J gene: TRBJ2-7; V gene: TRBV6-1; CDR3 protein: CASISGQGTYEQYF; CDR3 DNA: TGTGCCAGCATCTCCGGACAGGGGACCTACGAGCAGTACTTC
D gene: -; J gene: TRBJ1-5; V gene: TRBV6-5; CDR3 protein: CASGRGGSNQPQHF; CDR3 DNA: TGTGCCAGCGGCCGGGGGGGGAGCAATCAGCCCCAGCATTTT